Below, 13 T cell receptor beta chains from the same sample are listed, as sequenced in a study of PD-L1 blockade in urothelial cancer. Assay used: immunoSEQ multiplex PCR; TCRdb lists only in-frame clones, some missing. This sample yields tens of thousands of clones, of which about 90% are seen a single time; about 10% belongs to the top ten. Time point here: peripheral blood 6 weeks after treatment start. The sample was PBMCs, taken around atezolizumab (anti-PD-L1) treatment. The source of these receptors is a man in his sixties with urothelial cancer.

This chain joins TRBV9 and TRBJ2-7, with TRBD2 identical over 7 bases. The CDR3 runs to 15 residues. Looked up from germline, CDR1 is SGDLS and CDR2 is YYNGEE. V shed 3 bases and J 1 base; nucleotides not matched to a gene: 7. The CDR3, as DNA: TGTGCCAGCAGCGATGGGCGGGGGAGGTCCTACGAGCAGTACTTC. Its protein product is CASSDGRGRSYEQYF.

V gene TRBV7-8 combines with J gene TRBJ1-5, with 11 bases matching TRBD1. Looked up from germline, CDR1 is SGHVS and CDR2 is FQNEAQ. The CDR3 covers 16 residues. V shed 5 bases, J shed 7 bases, and the junction held 10 bases outside the gene matches. CDR3 in amino acids: CASSPKGQGAGQPQHF. CDR3 nucleotides: TGTGCCAGCAGCCCGAAAGGACAGGGGGCAGGGCAGCCCCAGCATTTT.

The V and J genes are TRBV11-3 and TRBJ1-6; 7 nucleotides align to TRBD1. The germline V gene encodes CDR1 SGHNT and CDR2 YENEEA. The ends lost 1 base at V and 9 bases at J; junction bases unmatched: 12. This CDR3 is built from 17 residues. CDR3: CASSLVGSKTGISPLHF. DNA of the CDR3: TGTGCCAGCAGCTTAGTCGGTTCTAAGACAGGGATTTCACCCCTCCACTTT. Full variable domain (rest looked up from reference TRBV11-3 and TRBJ1-6): EAGVVQSPRYKIIEKKQPVAFWCNPISGHNTLYWYLQNLGQGPELLIRYENEEAVDDSQLPKDRFSAERLKGVDSTLKIQPAELGDSAVYLCASSLVGSKTGISPLHFGNGTRLTVT.

The gene calls are TRBV18 and TRBJ2-7; the match to TRBD2 covers 8 bases. The germline V gene encodes CDR1 KGHSH and CDR2 LQKENI. V lost 2 bases to trimming and J lost 5 bases; unmatched junction nucleotides: 8. CDR3 length: 15 residues. This CDR3 reads CASSPAGRGGNEQYF. The CDR3 region has the DNA TGTGCCAGCTCACCAGCCGGACGGGGGGGTAACGAGCAGTACTTC.

V and J are TRBV6-5 and TRBJ1-5; D not resolved. The CDR3 has 15 residues. Germline-derived CDR1 and CDR2 are MNHEY and SVGAGI. V was cut by 8 bases and J by 1 base, with 15 bases left in between. CDR3 coding DNA: TGTGCCAGCGGACTTCGGCAAGACAGCAATCAGCCCCAGCATTTT. It yields the protein CASGLRQDSNQPQHF.

This clone occurred a few times. V usage is TRBV5-1 and J usage is TRBJ1-2; D might be TRBD1 (5 bases). There are 15 residues in the CDR3. V was pared by 4 bases and J by 4 bases, with 17 bases between. Germline loops: CDR1 SGHRS, CDR2 YFSETQ. The CDR3 spells CASSREGRRGYGYTF. The CDR3 bases are TGCGCCAGCAGCAGAGAAGGAAGAAGGGGCTATGGCTACACCTTC.

The chain links TRBV5-6 to TRBJ2-5; 8 bases match TRBD2. Germline V CDR1 and CDR2: SGHDT, YYEEEE. V lost 4 bases and J lost 5; bases outside the gene matches: 10. This CDR3 is 15 amino acids long. As DNA, the CDR3 is TGTGCCAGCAGCCAAGCGGGGGAGGAGTTGGAGACCCAGTACTTC. This codes for CASSQAGEELETQYF.

This chain links TRBV29-1 with TRBJ1-1; 7 bases are shared with TRBD1. The CDR3 loop spans 11 amino acids. CDR1 and CDR2 from the germline V gene are SQVTM and ANQGSEA. Trimming cost V 2 bases and J 10 bases; bases outside gene matches: 4. The CDR3 region has the DNA TGCAGCGTTGAACAAGGACAGGCAGCTTTCTTT. It codes for CSVEQGQAAFF.

This sequence joins TRBV6-4 and TRBJ1-5, with 9 bases identical to TRBD1. V gave up 4 bases and J gave up 4 bases; unmatched junction bases: 2. The length of the CDR3 is 14 residues. Germline V gene lookup returns CDR1 MRHNA and CDR2 SNTAGT. The CDR3 sequence: CASSAGTGNQPQHF. DNA for the CDR3: TGTGCCAGCAGTGCCGGGACAGGGAATCAGCCCCAGCATTTT.

V gene TRBV11-3 combines with J gene TRBJ2-7; 7 nucleotides line up with TRBD1. V gave up 2 bases and J gave up 4 bases; unmatched junction bases: 8. In germline, CDR1 is SGHNT, CDR2 YENEEA. The CDR3 totals 15 residues. The CDR3, as DNA: TGTGCCAGCAGCTTATTCGGACAGGATCGGTACGAGCAGTACTTC. Protein product: CASSLFGQDRYEQYF.

The chain combines TRBV4-2 with TRBJ1-4; D is unclear. CDR1 is LGHNA, CDR2 YNFKEQ, per germline. The CDR3 is 18 residues long. V was clipped by 2 bases and J by 2 bases, with 18 bases between them. Here the CDR3 reads CASSQNPPRGLTNEKLFF. In nucleotides, the CDR3 is TGTGCCAGCAGCCAAAACCCCCCCCGAGGGCTGACTAATGAAAAACTGTTTTTT.

The CDR3, as DNA: TGTGCCATCAGTGACTCCGAGATAATCTACGAGCAGTACTTC. As protein: CAISDSEIIYEQYF. The chain couples TRBV10-3 to TRBJ2-7; D remains ambiguous. CDR1 and CDR2 from the germline V gene are ENHRY and SYGVKD. CDR3 length: 14 residues. V was cut by 3 bases and J by 3 bases, with 12 bases left in between.

The DNA of the CDR3 is TGTGCCACCAGCCGCCTAGCGGGAGCTGATGAGCAGTTCTTC. The encoded protein is CATSRLAGADEQFF. The chain employs TRBV15 and TRBJ2-1; 10 bases line up with TRBD2. CDR1 LNHNV and CDR2 YYDKDF come from the germline V gene (reference sequence). The CDR3 has 14 residues. V dropped 5 bases and J dropped 8; count of bases not matched to a gene: 6.